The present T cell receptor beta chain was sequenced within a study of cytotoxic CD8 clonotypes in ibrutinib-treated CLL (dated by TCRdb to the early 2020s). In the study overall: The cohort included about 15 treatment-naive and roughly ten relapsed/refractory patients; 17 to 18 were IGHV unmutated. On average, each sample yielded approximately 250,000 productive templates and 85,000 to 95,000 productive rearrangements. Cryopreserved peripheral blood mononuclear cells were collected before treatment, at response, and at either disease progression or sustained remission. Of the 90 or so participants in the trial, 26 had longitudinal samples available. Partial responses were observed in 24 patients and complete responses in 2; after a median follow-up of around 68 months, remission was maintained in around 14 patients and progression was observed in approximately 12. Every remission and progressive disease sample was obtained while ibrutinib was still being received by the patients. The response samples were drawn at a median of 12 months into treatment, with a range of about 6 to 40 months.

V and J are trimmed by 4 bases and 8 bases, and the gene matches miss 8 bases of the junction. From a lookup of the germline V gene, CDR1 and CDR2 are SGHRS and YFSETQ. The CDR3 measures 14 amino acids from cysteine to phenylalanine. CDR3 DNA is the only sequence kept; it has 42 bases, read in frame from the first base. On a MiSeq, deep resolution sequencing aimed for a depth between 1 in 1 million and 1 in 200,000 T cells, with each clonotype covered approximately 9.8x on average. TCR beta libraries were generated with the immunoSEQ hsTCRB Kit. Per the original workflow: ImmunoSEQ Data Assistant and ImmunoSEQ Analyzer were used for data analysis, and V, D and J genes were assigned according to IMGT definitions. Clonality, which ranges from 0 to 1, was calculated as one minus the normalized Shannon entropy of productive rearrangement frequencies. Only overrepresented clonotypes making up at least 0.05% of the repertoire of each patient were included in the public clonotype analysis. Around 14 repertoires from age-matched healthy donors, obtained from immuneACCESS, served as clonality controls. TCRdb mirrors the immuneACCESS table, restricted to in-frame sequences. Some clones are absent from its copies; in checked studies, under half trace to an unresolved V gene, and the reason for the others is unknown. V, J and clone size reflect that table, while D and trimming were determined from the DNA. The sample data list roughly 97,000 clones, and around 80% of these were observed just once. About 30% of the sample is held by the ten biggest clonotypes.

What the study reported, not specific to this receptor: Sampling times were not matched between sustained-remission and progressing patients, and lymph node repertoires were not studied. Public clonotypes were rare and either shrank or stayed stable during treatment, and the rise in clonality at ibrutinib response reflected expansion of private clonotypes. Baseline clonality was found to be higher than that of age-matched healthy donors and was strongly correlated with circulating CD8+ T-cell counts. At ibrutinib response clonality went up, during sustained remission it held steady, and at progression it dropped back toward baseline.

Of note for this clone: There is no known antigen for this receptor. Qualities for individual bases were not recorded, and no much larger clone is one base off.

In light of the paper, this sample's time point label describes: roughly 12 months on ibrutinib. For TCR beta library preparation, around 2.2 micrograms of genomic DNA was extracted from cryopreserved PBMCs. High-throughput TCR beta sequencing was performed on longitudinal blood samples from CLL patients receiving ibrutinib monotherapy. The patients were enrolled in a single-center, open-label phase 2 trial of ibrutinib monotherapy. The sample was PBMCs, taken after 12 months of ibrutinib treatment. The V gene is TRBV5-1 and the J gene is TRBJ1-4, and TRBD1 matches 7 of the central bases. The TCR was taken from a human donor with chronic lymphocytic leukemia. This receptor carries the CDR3 CASSQTGRKEKLFF. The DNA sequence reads TGCGCCAGCAGCCAGACAGGGAGGAAGGAAAAACTGTTTTTT.